This T cell receptor (beta chain) was recovered during a study of glioma-infiltrating T cells. TCR alpha and beta CDR3 regions were amplified from RNA using iRepertoire nested multiplex PCR. Input was roughly 95-400 ng of tissue mRNA or PBMC total RNA. TCRdb analysed the multiplex PCR reads with MiXCR anew, one entry per CDR3 protein. The top ten hold about 5.2% of the sample, which has about 180,000 distinct CDR3 sequences, around 42% seen once. For this clonotype: The antigen is unknown. An end of the junction does not agree with germline; a read error may underlie this.

Study results and limitations: CDR3 overlap between tissue and blood was very small. Tissue-blood divergence was below expectation in non-neoplastic patients, above in gliomas.

The sequence was collected from a human donor with low-grade glioma or glioblastoma, undergoing nonglioma brain surgery, or in good health (not recorded which). The sample taken for sequencing was glioma tissue, nonneoplastic brain tissue, or PBMCs (not recorded which).

The CDR3 DNA reads as TGTGCCAGCAGCTTAGTTGGTGGGTCCGGGAACACTAAAGCTTCCTTT. Translated: CASSLVGGSGNTKASF. The chain uses TRBV7-2 and TRBJ1-1; no clear D gene. This CDR3 is 16 amino acids long. The germline V gene encodes CDR1 SGHTA and CDR2 FQGNSA.